This T cell receptor (beta chain) was retrieved from a study of blood T cell repertoires in COVID-19. Participants had their cohort set by participant-reported clinical history. Per the authors' pipeline: Reference gene primers were amplified, and this amplification served to estimate nucleated cell counts. Some clones are missing from TCRdb's copy, which holds only in-frame ones; the method was immunoSEQ multiplex PCR. V, J and clone size are taken as reported in that table, and D and trimming were inferred from the DNA itself. The data contain about 280,000 clones, roughly nine tenths of them singletons. V was trimmed by 5 bases and J by 2 bases, leaving 17 bases between them. Germline V CDR1 and CDR2: SGHTA, FQGTGA. The CDR3 sequence is 16 residues long.

The chain is built from TRBV7-3 and TRBJ2-3, with D tentatively TRBD2 (6 bases). Sequenced sample: PBMCs or T cells enriched from blood (not recorded which). The receptor was isolated from a woman aged 35 to 49 who had recovered from COVID-19. The CDR3 bases are TGTGCCAGCAGCCCCGACCCCCCGGGAGACACAGATACGCAGTATTTT. Translated, it gives CASSPDPPGDTDTQYF.